This T cell receptor beta chain is from a study of response to subunit inactivated influenza vaccine (dated by TCRdb to about 2018). Regarding the complete study: To follow how T cells responded to a trivalent subunit inactivated influenza vaccine, the researchers relied on deep quantitative profiling of the T cell receptor repertoire.

The library was produced with RT-PCR. The data were produced on an Illumina HiSeq 2500. TCRdb reprocessed the public reads (quality trimming at Q25 with fastp, clone calling with MiXCR) and kept in-frame beta chains. Each CDR3 protein gets just one entry, which takes the most common genes and DNA from the rows behind it. In all, the sample holds roughly 500,000 distinct CDR3 sequences, and around 25% of those were seen once. Approximately 2% of the sample is taken by the ten largest. What the work shows at the level of the full study, not this receptor alone: It was suggested by the authors that each seasonal influenza vaccination may recruit only a limited number of new T cells.

V sheds 1 base and J sheds 8 bases, leaving 15 bases between their ends. CDR1 LGHNA and CDR2 YSLEER were looked up in the germline V gene. Measured from the cysteine to the phenylalanine, the CDR3 is 15 residues long. Solely the CDR3 DNA is kept, with 45 bases framed from the first base. Comment on this clonotype: Its antigen is not yet known. No much larger clone exists at a distance of one base, and base qualities are not known.

The rearranged segments are TRBV4-3 and TRBJ2-1; the D element might be TRBD1 or TRBD2, as each aligns at 5 bases. This specimen was CD4+ T cells sorted from PBMCs, taken around 5 days after vaccination. The receptor was derived from a man in his forties or fifties who received an inactivated influenza vaccine. Donor details come from another sample of the same person, matched by shared clones. The CDR3 has the sequence CASSQGGFSTDEQFF. The bases are TGCGCCAGCAGCCAAGGGGGGTTCTCGACTGATGAGCAGTTCTTC.